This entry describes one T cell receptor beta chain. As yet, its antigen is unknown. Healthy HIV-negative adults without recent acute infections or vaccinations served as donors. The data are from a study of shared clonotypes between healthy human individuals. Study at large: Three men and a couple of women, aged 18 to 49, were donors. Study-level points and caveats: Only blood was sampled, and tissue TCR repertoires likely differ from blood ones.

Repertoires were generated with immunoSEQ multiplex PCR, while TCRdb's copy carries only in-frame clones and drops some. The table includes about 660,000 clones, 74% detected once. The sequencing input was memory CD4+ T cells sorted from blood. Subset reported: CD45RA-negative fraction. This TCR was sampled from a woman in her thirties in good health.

DNA of the CDR3: TGTGCCAGCAGCTTAGATGGTAGCGGGAGTATCGAGCAGTACTTC. Translating it yields CASSLDGSGSIEQYF. The chain couples TRBV11-2 to TRBJ2-7; 9 bases are shared with TRBD2. With V trimmed by 0 bases and J by 6 bases, 6 bases remained unmatched. The germline V gene has CDR1 SGHAT and CDR2 FQNNGV. CDR3 length: 15 residues.